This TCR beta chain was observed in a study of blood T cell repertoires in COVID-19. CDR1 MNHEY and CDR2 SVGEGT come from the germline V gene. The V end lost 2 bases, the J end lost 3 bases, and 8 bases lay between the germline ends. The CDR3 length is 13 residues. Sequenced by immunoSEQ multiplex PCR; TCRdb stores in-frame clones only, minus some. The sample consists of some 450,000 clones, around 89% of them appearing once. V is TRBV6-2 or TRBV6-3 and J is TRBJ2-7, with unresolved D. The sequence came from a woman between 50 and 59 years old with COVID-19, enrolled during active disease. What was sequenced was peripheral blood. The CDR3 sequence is CASSYEQNYEQYF. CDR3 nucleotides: TGTGCCAGCAGTTACGAACAGAACTACGAGCAGTACTTC.